The T cell receptor (beta chain) under discussion was sequenced for a study of a mutant IDH1 vaccine in newly diagnosed glioma. Turning to the study itself: The treated group averaged about 41 years old and was 62.5% male, roughly 38% female. Patients' prior therapy spanned radiotherapy, temozolomide, or both; most underwent both. Study-wide results and caveats: The authors found pseudoprogression apparently unrelated to changes in top peripheral T cell clonotypes.

This sample's time point: baseline, week 1 (first vaccination visit). Treatment specified: pre-vaccination baseline after standard-of-care therapy. Donors harbored newly found WHO grade 3 or 4 IDH1-mutant, ATRX-lost astrocytomas. Repertoires were generated with immunoSEQ multiplex PCR, while TCRdb's copy carries only in-frame clones and drops some. The repertoire includes roughly 70,000 clones, about 83% of them detected once, and roughly 4.4% sits in the top ten. As for this clone: Its cognate antigen is unknown.

Sequences were derived from peripheral blood mononuclear cells (PBMCs), sampled from a glioma patient treated with radiotherapy, temozolomide or both. The sequence was collected from a woman aged 18 to 35 with glioma. Some clones in this sample may be carry-over from other donors' samples.

The CDR3 bases are TGCACCAGCAGCCAAGTACCGGGACTAGCCTACAATGAGCAGTTCTTC. Amino acid sequence: CTSSQVPGLAYNEQFF. The rearrangement joins TRBV1 to TRBJ2-1; the table calls TRBD2, which could not be checked here. TRBV1 represents a pseudogene. The CDR3 extends over 16 amino acids.